This TCR beta chain came from a study of tumor-infiltrating lymphocytes in primary liver carcinoma. Study conclusions and caveats: Representation across all five tumor regions was limited to only about 7.5-24% of top clones.

This CDR3 is 10 amino acids long. CDR1 is SQVTM and CDR2 is ANQGSEA in the germline V gene. Starting from approximately 470 ng of total RNA, TCR beta cDNA was produced with a primer in the constant region. What produced the TCR beta libraries was three nested multiplex PCR rounds using slightly modified ARM-PCR. A C-beta reverse primer and TRBV1-TRBV30 forward primers served in each of the first two PCR rounds, at roughly 10 cycles apiece. TCRdb re-derived calls from the multiplex PCR reads in MiXCR, one entry per CDR3 protein. The data contain some 20,000 distinct CDR3 sequences, 79% of them singletons. Unsorted bulk tissue (roughly 19-31 mg) underwent RNA and DNA co-extraction. The cohort consisted of patients whose primary liver carcinoma was surgically resected. Every tumor yielded five separate sampled regions. Comments on this clonotype: Its antigen remains unknown. The junction does not match germline at one end; this may be a read error.

The specimen sequenced was liver tumor tissue from sampling region 4. This sample's subset: tumor region T4, right-lateral pole. The TCR comes from a woman under 40 with primary liver carcinoma and hepatitis B virus infection. The chain uses TRBV29-1 and TRBJ2-1; no definite D call. The CDR3 is CSLDQNEQFF. The CDR3 DNA reads as TGTAGCCTAGACCAAAATGAGCAGTTCTTC.